The clone carrying this TCR beta chain showed up just a few times. What it binds is unknown. TCR alpha and TCR beta cDNA libraries carrying sample barcodes and UMIs came from 5'RACE with constant-segment primers. In TCRdb, the 5' RACE reads were re-called with MiXCR into one record per CDR3 protein. In the table there are roughly 310,000 distinct CDR3 sequences, 15% to 20% of which are singletons. This entry is derived from a study of T-cell memory formation after mild COVID-19. Study-wide results and caveats: SARS-CoV-2 specificity was not confirmed for second-wave clones peaking on day 37. Most CD4+ clones that shrank were in CM and EM, while CD8+ ones turned up in EMRA. Pre-infection memory showed some responding clones, and this suggested that cross-reactive memory joined.

Germline V gives CDR1 SGHAT, CDR2 FQNNGV. The CDR3 has 17 residues. V gave up 2 bases and J gave up 4 bases, with 21 bases separating them. The sequenced sample consisted of PBMCs or a T cell subset sorted from them (not recorded which). This rearrangement joins TRBV11-2 to TRBJ2-7; D uncertain. The TCR sequence derives from a young man who had mild COVID-19 (a few samples of this study predate the infection). Cell type and time point are not known. CDR3 protein: CASSLPSRRASDYEQYF. CDR3 DNA sequence: TGTGCCAGCAGCTTACCCTCCCGACGGGCTTCCGATTACGAGCAGTACTTC.